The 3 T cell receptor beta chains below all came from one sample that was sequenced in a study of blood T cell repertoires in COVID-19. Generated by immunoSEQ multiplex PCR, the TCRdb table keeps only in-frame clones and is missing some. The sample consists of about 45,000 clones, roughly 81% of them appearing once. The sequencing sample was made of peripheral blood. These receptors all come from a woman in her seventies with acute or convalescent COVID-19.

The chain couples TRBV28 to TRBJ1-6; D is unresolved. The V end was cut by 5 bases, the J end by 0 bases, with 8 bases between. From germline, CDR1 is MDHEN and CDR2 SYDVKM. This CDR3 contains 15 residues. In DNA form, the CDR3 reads TGTGCCAGCAGTATGGGAGGCTCCTATAATTCACCCCTCCACTTT. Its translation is CASSMGGSYNSPLHF.

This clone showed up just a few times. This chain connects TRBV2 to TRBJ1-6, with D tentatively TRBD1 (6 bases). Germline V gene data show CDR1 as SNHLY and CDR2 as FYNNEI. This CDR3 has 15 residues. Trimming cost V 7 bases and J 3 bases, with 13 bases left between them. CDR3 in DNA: TGTGCCAGCATAGCAGGGGCTTTCTATAATTCACCCCTCCACTTT. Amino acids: CASIAGAFYNSPLHF.

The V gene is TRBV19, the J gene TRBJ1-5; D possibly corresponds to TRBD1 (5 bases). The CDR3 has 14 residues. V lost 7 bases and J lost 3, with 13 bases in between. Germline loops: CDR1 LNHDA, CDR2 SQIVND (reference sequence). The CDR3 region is CASTLTGNNQPQHF. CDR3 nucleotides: TGTGCCAGTACTCTTACAGGCAACAATCAGCCCCAGCATTTT.